One T cell receptor (beta chain) is described in this entry. Its specific antigen is unknown. The input lacks base qualities; no much larger clone sits a single base away. Each collaborating institution followed its own protocols to collect whole blood in K2EDTA tubes. For TCRbeta analysis, collaborator samples were shipped as frozen whole blood, as isolated PBMCs, or as DNA extracted from either sample type. The source of the sample is a study of blood T cell repertoires in COVID-19 (dated by TCRdb to 2018 to 2020). About the study as a whole: Samples covering the acute and convalescent phases of COVID-19 were provided by collaborators in the United States, Italy and Spain. The prospective study material was composed of cDNA or gDNA derived from T cells, B-cell-depleted T cells, or PBMCs. The sample metadata nearly always contained a de-identified subject ID, COVID-19 status, age in years and sex. HLA class I and class II types, where available, came from metadata supplied by the sample provider rather than from assay-based typing. The samples were drawn from the first 160 participants of the ongoing ImmuneRACE study and from about 1,200 subjects provided by 6 global collaborators. The dataset comprised deeply sampled blood TCRbeta repertoires from subjects exposed to, actively infected with, or recovered from COVID-19. The repertoires were made available in a free public database intended to serve as a resource for research on the immune response to SARS-CoV-2. Beyond this particular receptor, the publication reports: The quantity of clinical and demographic metadata differed by source and by participant and was supplied without curation.

TCRbeta CDR3 regions were amplified from genomic DNA using the immunoSEQ Assay, a bias-controlled multiplex PCR. Per the source publication's procedure: The number of nucleated cells in each sample was estimated by amplification of reference gene primers within the assay. To quantify the absolute abundance of each unique TCRbeta CDR3 rearrangement, sequence reads were collapsed and filtered. For each sample, productive Simpson clonality was calculated as the square root of Simpson's diversity index over productive rearrangements. In its TCRdb copy, this immuneACCESS table keeps in-frame sequences only and misses some clones. Where compared with another copy, unresolved V genes explain less than half of these, and the others have no known cause. V, J and clone size were drawn from that table, and D and trimming were deduced from the DNA. This sample comprises under 200,000 clones, around nine tenths of them detected only once. The ten biggest clones cover 1.5% to 2% of the sample.

V is shortened by 2 bases, J by 6 bases, and the region joining them spans 8 bases. The germline V gene provides CDR1 KGHSH and CDR2 LQKENI. The CDR3 covers 12 residues, taking in both the cysteine and the phenylalanine. The DNA shown is the 36-base CDR3, in frame from base 1. The TCR sequence derives from a man younger than 35 with active or convalescent COVID-19. The sequenced sample was peripheral blood. This chain joins TRBV18 to TRBJ2-7; the D gene is perhaps TRBD2, on 6 matching bases. The DNA sequence reads TGTGCCAGCTCACCATGGGGAGGCGAGCAGTACTTC. Translated, this is CASSPWGGEQYF.